This record looks at one TCR beta chain sequence and its context. Its target is not known. This entry belongs to a study of T cells in Graves' hyperthyroidism and ophthalmopathy. Findings of the study overall: Ophthalmopathy and stable hyperthyroidism were told apart by a 13 V-J model.

The CDR3 extends over 14 amino acids. Germline V gives CDR1 LGHDT, CDR2 YNNKEL (reference sequence). V lost 1 base, J lost 0 bases, and 6 bases lay in between. Amplification yielded TCR beta CDR3 regions, with RNA transcripts as the source. The study used the HTBI primer set for a first-round RT-PCR of the TCR CDR3. TCRdb itself ran the multiplex PCR reads through MiXCR, one entry per CDR3 protein. The sample includes 250,000 to 300,000 distinct CDR3 sequences, roughly a fifth seen only once; the top ten take approximately 37%. This sequence originates from a man aged 50 or older with Graves' ophthalmopathy. Sample: blood. The rearrangement joins TRBV3-1 to TRBJ1-1; D is undetermined. CDR3: CASSQAQVNTEAFF. As DNA, the CDR3 is TGTGCCAGCAGCCAAGCTCAGGTGAACACTGAAGCTTTCTTT.